The 14 T cell receptor beta chains given below trace back to one sample, sequenced in a study of cytomegalovirus exposure and HLA in healthy donors. The primer mix had 60 Vbeta and 13 Jbeta primers. Assay: immunoSEQ multiplex PCR; the TCRdb copy retains only in-frame clones and omits some. The data hold some 120,000 clones, with 73% observed a single time. The sample consisted of PBMCs. Receptors were obtained from a man between 60 and 75 years old in good health and CMV-seropositive.

V is TRBV6-1 and J is TRBJ2-2; 8 nucleotides match TRBD1. Germline CDR1 is MNHNS and CDR2 is SASEGT. The junction had 4 bases not matched to a gene; V was cut back by 5 bases and J by 2 bases. This CDR3 contains 15 residues. CDR3: CASSLDRVNTGELFF. CDR3 in DNA: TGTGCCAGCAGTTTGGACAGGGTAAACACCGGGGAGCTGTTTTTT.

This clone was picked up one time. V gene TRBV5-6 combines with J gene TRBJ1-1, with TRBD1 as a possible D gene (5 bases). With 4 bases removed from V and 10 bases from J, the gap between germline ends came to 14 bases. CDR1 and CDR2 (germline): SGHDT, YYEEEE. This CDR3 spans 12 amino acids. The CDR3 is CASSPGPQGAFF. In DNA form, the CDR3 reads TGTGCCAGCAGCCCCGGGCCGCAGGGAGCTTTCTTT.

This clone has more than one count but fewer than ten. This chain joins TRBV6-6 and TRBJ1-4, with 10 bases fitting TRBD1. Losses at the gene ends were 5 bases for V and 8 bases for J; bases not matched to a gene: 11. CDR3 size: 16 residues. The germline CDR1 and CDR2 sequences are MNHNY and SVGAGI (reference sequence). CDR3 nucleotides: TGTGCCAGCAGTCGAAGGTCGGGACAGGGGAGCGAAAAACTGTTTTTT. Translating gives CASSRRSGQGSEKLFF.

This clone was observed a single time. This chain uses TRBV21-1 with TRBJ1-1. TRBV21-1 constitutes a pseudogene. There are 13 residues in the CDR3. DNA for the CDR3: TGTGCCAGCAGCTCTACCGGGAACACTGAAGCTTTCTTT. It yields the protein CASSSTGNTEAFF.

The chain is built from TRBV6-1 and TRBJ1-1, with unresolved D. Germline V gene sequence: CDR1 MNHNS, CDR2 SASEGT. This CDR3 has 15 residues. The germline V and J ends were trimmed by 3 bases and 2 bases, with 13 bases remaining between them. The CDR3 spells CASSDSTSANTEAFF. CDR3 nucleotide sequence: TGTGCCAGCAGTGATAGCACATCAGCCAACACTGAAGCTTTCTTT.

The V and J genes are TRBV11-2 and TRBJ2-7, with D uncertain. V dropped 1 base and J dropped 1 base, with 5 bases sitting between them. Germline CDR1 reads SGHAT; CDR2 reads FQNNGV. The length of the CDR3 is 13 residues. The CDR3 protein is CASSLGRSYEQYF. The DNA of the CDR3 is TGTGCCAGCAGCTTAGGGCGGTCCTACGAGCAGTACTTC. Filled out from reference TRBV11-2 and TRBJ2-7, the complete variable domain reads EAGVAQSPRYKIIEKRQSVAFWCNPISGHATLYWYQQILGQGPKLLIQFQNNGVVDDSQLPKDRFSAERLKGVDSTLKIQPAKLEDSAVYLCASSLGRSYEQYFGPGTRLTVT.

The chain joins TRBV28 to TRBJ2-7, with D unclear. Germline V gene lookup returns CDR1 MDHEN and CDR2 SYDVKM. The CDR3 has 13 residues. Between the trimmed V and J ends, which lost 2 bases and 4 bases, there was a span of 9 bases. For the CDR3, the DNA is TGTGCCAGCAGTTTAACGCGGCAGTACGAGCAGTACTTC. This codes for CASSLTRQYEQYF. Complete variable domain (other parts from reference TRBV28 and TRBJ2-7): DVKVTQSSRYLVKRTGEKVFLECVQDMDHENMFWYRQDPGLGLRLIYFSYDVKMKEKGDIPEGYSVSREKKERFSLILESASTNQTSMYLCASSLTRQYEQYFGPGTRLTVT.

The rearrangement joins TRBV28 to TRBJ1-6, with no clear D. The CDR3 extends over 18 amino acids. Germline V gives CDR1 MDHEN, CDR2 SYDVKM. With 5 bases removed from V and 0 bases from J, the gap between germline ends came to 17 bases. Here the CDR3 DNA reads TGTGCCAGCAGTCCCACCGCGGCAGCCATCTCCTATAATTCACCCCTCCACTTT. Encoded protein: CASSPTAAAISYNSPLHF.

J is TRBJ2-3 and V is TRBV27, with 8 bases that match TRBD2. The CDR3 has 17 amino acids. Germline CDR1 and CDR2: MNHEY and SMNVEV (reference sequence). The trim removed 5 bases at V and 3 bases at J, leaving 13 bases unmatched. The CDR3 nucleotides are TGTGCCAGCAGTCTCTGGGCGGGGGGAGGAGTGACAGATACGCAGTATTTT. Translating gives CASSLWAGGGVTDTQYF.

The V gene is TRBV18, the J gene TRBJ1-3, with D possibly matching TRBD1 (5 bases). Trimming pared 1 base from V and 0 bases from J, leaving 16 bases between. The CDR3 is made up of 18 amino acids. Per germline, CDR1 KGHSH and CDR2 LQKENI. The CDR3, as DNA: TGTGCCAGCTCACCACTAGAAGCACAGGCCGGCTCTGGAAACACCATATATTTT. Translated: CASSPLEAQAGSGNTIYF.

The J gene is TRBJ2-7, the V gene TRBV19; TRBD2 agrees at 10 bases. The CDR3 consists of 13 residues. V was pared by 10 bases and J by 2 bases, with 5 bases of the junction left unmatched. Germline CDR1 and CDR2: LNHDA and SQIVND (reference sequence). CDR3 in amino acids: CATRTSGAYEQYF. As DNA, the CDR3 is TGTGCCACAAGGACTAGCGGCGCCTACGAGCAGTACTTC.

The CDR3 DNA reads TGCAGTGCTGGACAGGGGAATGAGCAGTTCTTC. Translated, it gives CSAGQGNEQFF. V is TRBV20-1 and J is TRBJ2-1, with 9 bases that match TRBD1. The CDR3 has 11 amino acids. The ends lost 5 bases at V and 7 bases at J; junction bases unmatched: 0. The germline V gene has CDR1 DFQATT and CDR2 SNEGSKA (reference sequence).

The V call is TRBV27, the J call TRBJ2-7; 7 nucleotides match TRBD2. V was pared by 2 bases and J by 7 bases, with 8 bases of the junction left unmatched. This CDR3 region has 14 residues. Germline-derived CDR1 and CDR2 are MNHEY and SMNVEV (reference sequence). For the CDR3, the DNA is TGTGCCAGCAGTTTAAGCGGGACCCCTCGGGAGCAGTACTTC. It specifies CASSLSGTPREQYF.

This clone was observed a single time. V usage is TRBV19 and J usage is TRBJ2-2; 7 bases fit TRBD1. Germline assignment: CDR1 LNHDA and CDR2 SQIVND (reference sequence). The CDR3 extends over 19 amino acids. Losses at the gene ends were 1 base for V and 0 bases for J; bases not matched to a gene: 11. The CDR3 here is CASSIVSSRGTANTGELFF. The CDR3 nucleotides are TGTGCCAGTAGTATAGTATCAAGTAGGGGGACAGCGAACACCGGGGAGCTGTTTTTT. Supplemented by reference TRBV19 and TRBJ2-2, the full variable domain reads DGGITQSPKYLFRKEGQNVTLSCEQNLNHDAMYWYRQDPGQGLRLIYYSQIVNDFQKGDIAEGYSVSREKKESFPLTVTSAQKNPTAFYLCASSIVSSRGTANTGELFFGEGSRLTVL.